Shown below are 3 T cell receptor beta chains from a single sample sequenced in a study of shared clonotypes between healthy human individuals. Clones were read by immunoSEQ multiplex PCR, and TCRdb kept only the in-frame ones, dropping some. The sample lists about 2,500,000 clones; roughly nine tenths were seen once. The sample was naive CD4+ T cells sorted from blood. Noted subset: CD45RA+ positively selected. The origin of the receptors is a man younger than 35 in good health.

Concerning this clone: This same CDR3 is encoded by further DNA sequences in the sample. This chain links TRBV10-3 with TRBJ1-1; tentative D call: TRBD1 (5 bases). Between the trimmed V and J ends, which lost 0 bases and 1 base, there was a span of 9 bases. The germline CDR1 and CDR2 sequences are ENHRY and SYGVKD. The CDR3 is 15 residues long. The CDR3 here is CAISESGGSNTEAFF. DNA of the CDR3: TGTGCCATCAGTGAGTCGGGGGGGTCGAACACTGAAGCTTTCTTT.

J is TRBJ2-5 and V is TRBV6-1, with 8 bases fitting TRBD2. Trimming cost V 6 bases and J 4 bases; bases outside gene matches: 7. In germline, CDR1 is MNHNS, CDR2 SASEGT. The CDR3 consists of 14 residues. For the CDR3, the DNA is TGTGCCAGCAGGACCTTTGCGGGAGGAGAGACCCAGTACTTC. The encoded protein is CASRTFAGGETQYF.

V usage is TRBV5-1 and J usage is TRBJ2-5; either TRBD1 or TRBD2 may fit D (6 bases each). Germline CDR1 reads SGHRS; CDR2 reads YFSETQ. V shed 4 bases and J shed 5 bases, with 21 bases lying between them. The CDR3 contains 16 residues. In nucleotides, the CDR3 is TGCGCCAGCAGCCCCCTCCCCGTACAGGGAGGTGAGACCCAGTACTTC. Protein product: CASSPLPVQGGETQYF.